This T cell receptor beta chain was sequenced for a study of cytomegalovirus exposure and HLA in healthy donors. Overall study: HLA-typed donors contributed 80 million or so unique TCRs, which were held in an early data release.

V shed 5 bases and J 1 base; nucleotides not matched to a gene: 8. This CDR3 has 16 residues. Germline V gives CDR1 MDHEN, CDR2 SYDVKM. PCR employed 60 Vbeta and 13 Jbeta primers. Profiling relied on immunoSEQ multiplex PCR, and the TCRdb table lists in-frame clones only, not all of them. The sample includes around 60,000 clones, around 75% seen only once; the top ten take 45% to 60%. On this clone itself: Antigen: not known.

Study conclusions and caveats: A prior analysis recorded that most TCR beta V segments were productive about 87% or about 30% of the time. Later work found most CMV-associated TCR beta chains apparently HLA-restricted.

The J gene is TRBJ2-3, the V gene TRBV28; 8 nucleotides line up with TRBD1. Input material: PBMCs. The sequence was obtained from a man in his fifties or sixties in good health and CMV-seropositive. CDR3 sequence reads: CASSTPGGAGTDTQYF. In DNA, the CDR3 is TGTGCCAGCAGTACCCCAGGGGGCGCCGGCACAGATACGCAGTATTTT.